The 12 T cell receptor beta chains below were found in one sample sequenced in a study of blood T cell repertoires in COVID-19. Profiled with immunoSEQ multiplex PCR; TCRdb holds only in-frame clones, not every one. The sample lists approximately 250,000 clones, around 84% occurring once. Sequencing was done on a sample of PBMCs or T cells enriched from blood (not recorded which). These receptors originate from a man aged 25 to 40 with acute COVID-19.

This rearrangement joins TRBV19 to TRBJ1-1; TRBD1 aligns across 8 bases. The CDR3 runs to 14 residues. Trimming at V came to 5 bases and at J to 1 base, leaving 3 bases not matched to a gene. The germline gives CDR1 LNHDA, CDR2 SQIVND (reference sequence). The CDR3 spells CASSGDRRNTEAFF. CDR3 coding DNA: TGTGCCAGTAGTGGGGACAGGCGGAACACTGAAGCTTTCTTT.

This chain connects TRBV28 to TRBJ1-5, with a tentative D call TRBD1 (6 bases). Germline V gene sequence: CDR1 MDHEN, CDR2 SYDVKM. This CDR3 comprises 16 residues. V lost 4 bases and J lost 1, with 14 bases in between. The CDR3 DNA follows: TGTGCCAGCAGTTCCATACAGGGTTTGAGCAATCAGCCCCAGCATTTT. Its translation: CASSSIQGLSNQPQHF.

V gene TRBV30 combines with J gene TRBJ2-1, with D unclear. CDR1 and CDR2 from the germline V gene are GTSNPN and SVGIG (reference sequence). V was pared by 8 bases and J by 2 bases, with 10 bases between. CDR3 length: 12 residues. CDR3 nucleotides: TGTGCCGGTTCTAGAACCTACAATGAGCAGTTCTTC. The encoded protein is CAGSRTYNEQFF.

The chain uses TRBV2 and TRBJ2-7; weak D call: TRBD2 (5 bases). Trimming stripped 5 bases from V and 2 bases from J, with 10 bases between. CDR3 length: 13 residues. The germline V gene encodes CDR1 SNHLY and CDR2 FYNNEI. The CDR3 spells CASSPDWAYEQYV. In DNA form, the CDR3 reads TGTGCCAGCAGTCCGGACTGGGCCTACGAGCAGTACGTC.

The chain uses TRBV18 and TRBJ1-2; the match to TRBD1 covers 10 bases. Germline CDR1 reads KGHSH; CDR2 reads LQKENI. There are 15 residues in the CDR3. Germline trimming cut 4 bases from V and 1 base from J; bases unmatched to any gene: 3. This CDR3 reads CASSLGQGNNYGYTF. CDR3 nucleotides: TGTGCCAGCTCACTGGGACAGGGGAATAACTATGGCTACACCTTC.

V gene TRBV7-9 combines with J gene TRBJ1-5; D remains unclear. The CDR3 loop spans 15 amino acids. Trimming removed 3 bases from V and 6 bases from J, with 15 bases in between. The V gene's germline CDR1 is SEHNR and CDR2 FQNEAQ (reference sequence). CDR3: CASSFRGDESQPQHF. The DNA of the CDR3 is TGTGCCAGCAGCTTCCGCGGAGACGAGTCTCAGCCCCAGCATTTT.

The chain links TRBV27 to TRBJ2-3, with 12 nucleotides matching TRBD2. The germline gives CDR1 MNHEY, CDR2 SMNVEV (reference sequence). CDR3 length: 15 amino acids. V was clipped by 10 bases and J by 7 bases; unmatched bases: 12. CDR3 sequence (DNA): TGTGCCACCCCCCCCACTAGCGGGGGGTTTAATACGCAGTATTTT. It yields the protein CATPPTSGGFNTQYF.

The chain links TRBV5-1 to TRBJ2-1; TRBD1 is a possible D gene (6 bases). This CDR3 is built from 13 residues. CDR1 is SGHRS and CDR2 is YFSETQ in the germline V gene. V was pared by 4 bases and J by 10 bases, with 15 bases between. Written as DNA, the CDR3 is TGCGCCAGCAGCGCAGGACAGTCTTTCGAGCAGTTCTTC. Translated: CASSAGQSFEQFF.

This chain joins TRBV5-4 and TRBJ1-2, with D tentatively TRBD1 (6 bases). The CDR3 has 15 amino acids. The germline CDR1 and CDR2 sequences are SGHNT and YYREEE (reference sequence). Trimming removed 1 base from V and 6 bases from J, with 16 bases in between. The CDR3: CASSLPGGARDGYTF. The CDR3 nucleotides read TGTGCCAGCAGCTTGCCGGGGGGCGCGCGCGATGGCTACACCTTC. Complete variable domain (other parts from reference TRBV5-4 and TRBJ1-2): ETGVTQSPTHLIKTRGQQVTLRCSSQSGHNTVSWYQQALGQGPQFIFQYYREEENGRGNFPPRFSGLQFPNYSSELNVNALELDDSALYLCASSLPGGARDGYTFGSGTRLTVV.

The table lists this clone with a few counts. The V call is TRBV14, the J call TRBJ2-2; TRBD1 matches 9 bases. V was clipped by 4 bases and J by 8 bases; unmatched bases: 5. Germline CDR1 SGHDN, CDR2 FVKESK. This CDR3 contains 14 residues. The CDR3 loop is CASSPNRGQGELFF. In nucleotides, the CDR3 is TGTGCCAGCAGCCCTAACAGGGGGCAAGGGGAGCTGTTTTTT.

The genes are TRBV29-1 and TRBJ2-1; TRBD2 matches at 9 bases. This CDR3 is 14 amino acids long. The germline V gene encodes CDR1 SQVTM and CDR2 ANQGSEA. Germline trimming cut 4 bases from V and 6 bases from J; bases unmatched to any gene: 7. The CDR3 loop is CSVVLLAGINEQFF. The CDR3 nucleotides are TGCAGCGTTGTTCTACTAGCGGGTATCAATGAGCAGTTCTTC.

J is TRBJ2-3 and V is TRBV5-4, with D maybe TRBD1 (5 bases). V dropped 0 bases and J dropped 8 bases, with 13 bases sitting between them. Germline V lookup: CDR1 SGHNT, CDR2 YYREEE (reference sequence). The CDR3 totals 14 residues. The CDR3: CASSLEGMGPTQYF. CDR3 coding DNA: TGTGCCAGCAGCTTGGAGGGGATGGGGCCTACGCAGTATTTT.